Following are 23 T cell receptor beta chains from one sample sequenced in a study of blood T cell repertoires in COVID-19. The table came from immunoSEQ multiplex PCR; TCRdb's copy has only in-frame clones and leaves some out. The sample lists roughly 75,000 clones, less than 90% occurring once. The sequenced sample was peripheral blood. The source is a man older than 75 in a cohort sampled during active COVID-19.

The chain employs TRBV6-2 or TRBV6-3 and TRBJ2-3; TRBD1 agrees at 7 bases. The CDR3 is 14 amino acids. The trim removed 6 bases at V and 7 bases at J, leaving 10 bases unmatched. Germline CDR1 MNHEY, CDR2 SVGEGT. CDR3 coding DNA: TGTGCCAGCAGCAGAGACAGGGAATTTTATACGCAGTATTTT. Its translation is CASSRDREFYTQYF.

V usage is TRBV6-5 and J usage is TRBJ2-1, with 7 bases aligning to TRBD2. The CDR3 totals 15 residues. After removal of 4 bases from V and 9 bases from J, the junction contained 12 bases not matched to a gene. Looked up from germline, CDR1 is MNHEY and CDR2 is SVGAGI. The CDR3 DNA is TGTGCCAGCAGTTCCCCCCAGCGGGGCGAAATTGAGCAGTTCTTC. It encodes CASSSPQRGEIEQFF.

The CDR3 spells CSVGPGGPEGTQYF. Here the CDR3 DNA reads TGCAGCGTTGGGCCGGGTGGCCCCGAAGGTACGCAGTATTTT. The V and J genes are TRBV29-1 and TRBJ2-3; the D is unclear. CDR1 is SQVTM and CDR2 is ANQGSEA in the germline V gene. The V end lost 4 bases, the J end lost 8 bases, and 19 bases lay between the germline ends. The CDR3 covers 14 residues.

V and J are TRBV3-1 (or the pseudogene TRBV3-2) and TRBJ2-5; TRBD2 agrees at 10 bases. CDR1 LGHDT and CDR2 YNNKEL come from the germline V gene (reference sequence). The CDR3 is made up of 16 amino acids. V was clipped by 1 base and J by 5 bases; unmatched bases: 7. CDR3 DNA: TGTGCCAGCAGCCAAGGCTCTAGCGGGGGAGGTGAGACCCAGTACTTC. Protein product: CASSQGSSGGGETQYF.

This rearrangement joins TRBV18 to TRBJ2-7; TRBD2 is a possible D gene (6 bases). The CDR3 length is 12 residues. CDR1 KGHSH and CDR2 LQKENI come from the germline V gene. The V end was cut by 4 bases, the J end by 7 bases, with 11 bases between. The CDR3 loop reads CASSQGREEQYF. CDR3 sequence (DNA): TGTGCCAGCTCACAGGGGCGGGAAGAGCAGTACTTC.

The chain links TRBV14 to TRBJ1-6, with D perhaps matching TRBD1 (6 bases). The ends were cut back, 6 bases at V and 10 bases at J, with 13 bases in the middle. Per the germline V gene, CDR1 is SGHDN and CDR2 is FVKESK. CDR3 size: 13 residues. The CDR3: CASSQTGSSPLHF. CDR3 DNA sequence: TGTGCCAGCAGTCAAACAGGGTCCTCACCCCTCCACTTT. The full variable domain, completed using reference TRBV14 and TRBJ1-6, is EAGVTQFPSHSVIEKGQTVTLRCDPISGHDNLYWYRRVMGKEIKFLLHFVKESKQDESGMPNNRFLAERTGGTYSTLKVQPAELEDSGVYFCASSQTGSSPLHFGNGTRLTVT.

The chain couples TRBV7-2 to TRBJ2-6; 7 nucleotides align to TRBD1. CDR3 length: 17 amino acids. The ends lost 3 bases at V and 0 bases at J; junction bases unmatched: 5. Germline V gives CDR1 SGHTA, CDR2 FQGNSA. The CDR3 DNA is TGTGCCAGCAGCTTCTTGAGACAGGGCTCTGGGGCCAACGTCCTGACTTTC. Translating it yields CASSFLRQGSGANVLTF. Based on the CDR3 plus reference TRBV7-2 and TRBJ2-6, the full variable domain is GAGVSQSPSNKVTEKGKDVELRCDPISGHTALYWYRQSLGQGLEFLIYFQGNSAPDKSGLPSDRFSAERTGGSVSTLTIQRTQQEDSAVYLCASSFLRQGSGANVLTFGAGSRLTVL.

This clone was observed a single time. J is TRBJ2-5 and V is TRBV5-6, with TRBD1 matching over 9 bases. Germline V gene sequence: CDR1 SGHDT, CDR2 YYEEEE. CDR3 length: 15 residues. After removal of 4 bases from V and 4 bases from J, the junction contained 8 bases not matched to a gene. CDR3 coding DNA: TGTGCCAGCAGCCCAGGGACAGGGAGGGGAGAGACCCAGTACTTC. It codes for CASSPGTGRGETQYF.

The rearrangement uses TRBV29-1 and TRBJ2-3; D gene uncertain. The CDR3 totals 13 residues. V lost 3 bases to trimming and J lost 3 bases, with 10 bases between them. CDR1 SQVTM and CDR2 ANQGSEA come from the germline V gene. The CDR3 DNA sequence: TGCAGCGTTGACGAGTCCCCGACAGATACGCAGTATTTT. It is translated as CSVDESPTDTQYF.

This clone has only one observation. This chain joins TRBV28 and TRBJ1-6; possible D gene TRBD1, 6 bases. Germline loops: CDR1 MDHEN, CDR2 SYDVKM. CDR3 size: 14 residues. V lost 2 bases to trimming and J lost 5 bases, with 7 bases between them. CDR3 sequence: CASSLGQHNSPLHF. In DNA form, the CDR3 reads TGTGCCAGCAGTTTAGGACAGCATAATTCACCCCTCCACTTT.

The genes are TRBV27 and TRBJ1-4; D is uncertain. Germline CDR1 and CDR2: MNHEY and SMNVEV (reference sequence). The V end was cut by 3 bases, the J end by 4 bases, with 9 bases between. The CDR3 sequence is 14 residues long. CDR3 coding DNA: TGTGCCAGCAGTTTTGAAGGGAGTAATGAAAAACTGTTTTTT. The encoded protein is CASSFEGSNEKLFF.

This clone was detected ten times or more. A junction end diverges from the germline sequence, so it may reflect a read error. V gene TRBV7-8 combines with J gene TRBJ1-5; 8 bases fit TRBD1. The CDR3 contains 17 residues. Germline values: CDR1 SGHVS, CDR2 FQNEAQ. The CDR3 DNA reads TGTGCCAGCAGCTTGGAGGACAGGGAAACATACAATCGGCCCCAGCATTTT. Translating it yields CASSLEDRETYNRPQHF.

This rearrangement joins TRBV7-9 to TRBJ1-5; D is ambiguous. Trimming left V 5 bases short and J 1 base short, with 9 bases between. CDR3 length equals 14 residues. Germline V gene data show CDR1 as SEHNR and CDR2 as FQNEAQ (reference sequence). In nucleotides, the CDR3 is TGTGCCAGCAGCCCATCAGGAAGCAATCAGCCCCAGCATTTT. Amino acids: CASSPSGSNQPQHF.

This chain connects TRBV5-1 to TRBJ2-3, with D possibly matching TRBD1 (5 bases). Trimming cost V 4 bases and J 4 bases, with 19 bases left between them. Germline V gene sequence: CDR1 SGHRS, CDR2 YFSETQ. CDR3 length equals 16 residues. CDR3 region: CASSQLSRAGADTQYF. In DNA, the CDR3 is TGCGCCAGCAGCCAACTCAGCAGGGCTGGGGCAGATACGCAGTATTTT.

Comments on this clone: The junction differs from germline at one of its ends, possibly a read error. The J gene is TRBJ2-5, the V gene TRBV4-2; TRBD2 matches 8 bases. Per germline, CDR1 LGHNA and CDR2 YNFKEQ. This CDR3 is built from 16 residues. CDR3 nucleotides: TGTGCCAGCAGCCCTGGGGCGGGGGGCCCCCAAAAGACCCAGTACTTC. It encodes CASSPGAGGPQKTQYF.

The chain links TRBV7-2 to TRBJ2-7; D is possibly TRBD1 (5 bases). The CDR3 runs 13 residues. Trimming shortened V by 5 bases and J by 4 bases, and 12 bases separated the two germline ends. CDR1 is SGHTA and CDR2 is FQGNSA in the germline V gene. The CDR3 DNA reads TGTGCCAGCAGCATTTCCAGGGAATACGAGCAGTACGTC. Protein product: CASSISREYEQYV.

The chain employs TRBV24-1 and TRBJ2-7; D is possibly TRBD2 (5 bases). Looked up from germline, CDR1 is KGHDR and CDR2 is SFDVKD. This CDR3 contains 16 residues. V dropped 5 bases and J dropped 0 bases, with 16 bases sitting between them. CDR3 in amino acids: CATSATGLRPSYEQYF. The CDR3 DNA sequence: TGTGCCACCAGTGCTACCGGACTTCGTCCCTCCTACGAGCAGTACTTC.

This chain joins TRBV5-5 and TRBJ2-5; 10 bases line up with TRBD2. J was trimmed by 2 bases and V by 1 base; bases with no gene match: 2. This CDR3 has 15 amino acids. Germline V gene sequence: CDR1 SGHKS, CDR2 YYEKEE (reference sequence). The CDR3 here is CASSLLAGEQETQYF. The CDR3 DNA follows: TGTGCCAGCAGCTTGCTAGCGGGGGAACAAGAGACCCAGTACTTC.

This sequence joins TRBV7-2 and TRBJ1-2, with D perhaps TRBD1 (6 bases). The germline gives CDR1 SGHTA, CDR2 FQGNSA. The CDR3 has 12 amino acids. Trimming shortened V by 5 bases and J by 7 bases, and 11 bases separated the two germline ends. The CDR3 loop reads CASSLTGFGYTF. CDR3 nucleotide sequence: TGTGCCAGCAGCCTTACAGGGTTTGGCTACACCTTC.

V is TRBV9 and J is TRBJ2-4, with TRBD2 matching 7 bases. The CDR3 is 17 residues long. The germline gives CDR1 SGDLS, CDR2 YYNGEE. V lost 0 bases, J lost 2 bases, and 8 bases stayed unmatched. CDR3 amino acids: CASSVGSGGVSKNIQYF. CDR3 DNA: TGTGCCAGCAGCGTAGGATCGGGGGGTGTGTCCAAAAACATTCAGTACTTC.

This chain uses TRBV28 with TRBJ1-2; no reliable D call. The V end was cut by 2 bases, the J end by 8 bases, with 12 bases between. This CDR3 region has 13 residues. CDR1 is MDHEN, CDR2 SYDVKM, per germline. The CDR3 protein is CASSLGQQRGYTF. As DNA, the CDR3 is TGTGCCAGCAGTTTAGGGCAGCAGCGGGGCTACACCTTC.

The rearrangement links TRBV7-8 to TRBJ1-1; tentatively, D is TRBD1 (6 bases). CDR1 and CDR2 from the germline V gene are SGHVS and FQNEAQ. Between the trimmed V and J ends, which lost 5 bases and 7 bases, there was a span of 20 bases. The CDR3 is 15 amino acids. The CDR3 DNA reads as TGTGCCAGCAGCCTCCGACAGGCGCCTATAGGTGAAGCTTTCTTT. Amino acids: CASSLRQAPIGEAFF.

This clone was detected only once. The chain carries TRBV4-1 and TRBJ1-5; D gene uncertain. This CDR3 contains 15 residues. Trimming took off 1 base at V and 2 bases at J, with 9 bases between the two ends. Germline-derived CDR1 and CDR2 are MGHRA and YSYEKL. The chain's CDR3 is CASSQGGLGNQPQHF. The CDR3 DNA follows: TGCGCCAGCAGCCAAGGAGGGTTGGGCAATCAGCCCCAGCATTTT.